A selection of T cell receptor beta chains follows, all from one sample in a study of cytomegalovirus exposure and HLA in healthy donors. The protocol was immunoSEQ multiplex PCR, while the TCRdb copy is restricted to in-frame clones and leaves out a portion. The sample yields approximately 100,000 clones, 60% to 80% seen once. Material: PBMCs. The receptors were sampled from a woman between 40 and 50 years old in good health and CMV-seronegative. The CDR3 runs from the conserved cysteine through the conserved F or W. The D gene is left open where the match is weak. The listing skips clone size in some rows; elsewhere it reads once, few, many or a size class.

clone size	D gene	V gene	J gene	CDR3 protein	CDR3 DNA
few	TRBD1	TRBV5-8	TRBJ1-4	CASSAGTGLDNEKLFF	TGTGCCAGCAGCGCGGGGACAGGGCTTGATAATGAAAAACTGTTTTTT
-	-	TRBV19	TRBJ2-2	CASTEGGTVTGELFF	TGTGCCTCTACAGAGGGCGGTACAGTTACCGGGGAGCTGTTTTTT
-	-	TRBV13	TRBJ2-2	CASLQEPGELFF	TGTGCCAGCCTACAGGAACCCGGGGAGCTGTTTTTT
-	TRBD2	TRBV6-6	TRBJ2-3	CASSPGGKKPDTQYF	TGTGCCAGCAGCCCGGGGGGGAAGAAGCCAGATACGCAGTATTTT
-	-	TRBV7-9	TRBJ2-1	CASSLAGTLVYNEQFF	TGTGCCAGCAGCTTAGCCGGGACATTAGTGTACAATGAGCAGTTCTTC
-	TRBD2	TRBV6-4	TRBJ2-2	CASSELAGGTGELFF	TGTGCCAGCAGTGAACTAGCGGGGGGCACCGGGGAGCTGTTTTTT
-	-	TRBV2	TRBJ1-4	CASEQETNEKLFF	TGTGCCAGCGAACAGGAAACTAATGAAAAACTGTTTTTT
-	-	TRBV18	TRBJ1-5	CASSPPGLNSNQPQHF	TGTGCCAGCTCACCACCGGGACTGAATAGCAATCAGCCCCAGCATTTT
few	TRBD1	TRBV5-1	TRBJ1-1	CASSTGTGDTEAFF	TGCGCCAGCAGCACAGGGACAGGGGACACTGAAGCTTTCTTT
-	-	TRBV4-3	TRBJ1-6	CASSQEIGPSTGGSPLHF	TGCGCCAGCAGCCAAGAGATCGGACCATCGACCGGAGGCTCACCCCTCCACTTT
few	-	TRBV27	TRBJ1-1	CASSLRGLNTEAFF	TGTGCCAGCAGTTTACGGGGGTTGAACACTGAAGCTTTCTTT
-	-	TRBV6-1	TRBJ1-1	CASSESWNTEAFF	TGTGCCAGCAGTGAATCGTGGAACACTGAAGCTTTCTTT
-	TRBD1	TRBV5-1	TRBJ1-5	CASSLGQGAHQPQHF	TGCGCCAGCAGCTTGGGGCAGGGGGCGCATCAGCCCCAGCATTTT
-	-	TRBV6-5	TRBJ1-2	CASSTDGLVGYTF	TGTGCCAGCAGCACGGACGGACTCGTTGGCTACACCTTC
-	-	TRBV30	TRBJ1-5	CAWDTGNQPQNF	TGTGCCTGGGACACAGGGAATCAGCCCCAGAATTTT
-	-	TRBV13	TRBJ1-5	CASSLRNQPQHF	TGTGCCAGCAGCTTGAGAAATCAGCCCCAGCATTTT
once	TRBD2	TRBV5-4	TRBJ2-3	CASSRRTSGGTDTQYF	TGTGCCAGCAGCAGACGGACTAGCGGGGGCACAGATACGCAGTATTTT
-	TRBD1	TRBV6-1	TRBJ2-1	CASRRDSLSYNEQFF	TGTGCCAGCAGGAGGGACAGCCTCTCCTACAATGAGCAGTTCTTC
few	-	TRBV6-5	TRBJ1-1	CASTRTGNTEAFF	TGTGCCAGCACTCGGACTGGGAACACTGAAGCTTTCTTT
-	-	TRBV2	TRBJ1-5	CASMTEYSNQPQNF	TGTGCCAGCATGACAGAGTATAGCAATCAGCCCCAGAATTTT